The rows below give T cell receptor beta chains drawn from one sample of a study of blood T cell repertoires in COVID-19. Repertoires were generated with immunoSEQ multiplex PCR, while TCRdb's copy carries only in-frame clones and drops some. Among 150,000 or so clones, 82% were seen once, and the ten largest hold approximately 8.7%. Sequences were obtained from peripheral blood. Receptor source: a woman aged 70-85 years with acute or convalescent COVID-19. Both conserved end residues are part of each CDR3. Clone size, where shown, is once, few, many, or a class for clones that have expanded.

TRBV5-1	TRBJ2-5	15	-	CASSTRQNSPETQYF
TRBV6-2/TRBV6-3	TRBJ1-6	15	-	CASSYETGDSSPLHF
TRBV4-1	TRBJ1-5	17	once	CASSQDSRQGGRQPQHF
TRBV6-5	TRBJ1-5	15	few	CASSYQGDGVQPQHF
TRBV3-1/TRBV3-2	TRBJ2-2	15	-	CASSHWDRNTGELFF
TRBV18	TRBJ1-1	13	few	CASSPLRESEAFF
TRBV29-1	TRBJ2-4	12	once	CSVVVAKNIQYF
TRBV2	TRBJ1-1	13	-	CASSGQGNTEAFF
TRBV9	TRBJ2-2	15	-	CASSVERGVTGELFF
TRBV7-9	TRBJ1-1	15	-	CASGRQVSFGTEAFF
TRBV7-6	TRBJ2-1	16	-	CASSLVSGSRLNEQFF
TRBV9	TRBJ2-5	16	-	CASSALDRLAQETQYF
TRBV5-1	TRBJ2-3	14	few	CASATTSGGDTQYF
TRBV5-1	TRBJ1-1	16	-	CASSYGRSIRNTEAFF
TRBV24-1	TRBJ2-3	16	-	CATSDATRTGTDTQYF
TRBV19	TRBJ1-2	14	-	CASSRTALFYGYTF
TRBV7-2	TRBJ2-5	14	once	CASSLGLHQETQYF
TRBV7-2	TRBJ1-1	14	-	CASSPTGVMAEAFF
TRBV11-3	TRBJ2-2	17	-	CASSQVAGRQSTGELFF
TRBV4-2	TRBJ2-3	15	few	CASSQLQGSTDTQYF
TRBV29-1	TRBJ1-5	15	once	CSVERRGGGNQPQHF
TRBV7-8	TRBJ2-5	16	-	CASSPTRTSGRQTQYF
TRBV6-2/TRBV6-3	TRBJ2-1	15	-	CASSYWRGGINEQFF
TRBV30	TRBJ1-1	13	-	CAWSPHTGTEAFF
TRBV9	TRBJ2-3	16	-	CASSVARGVPTDTQYF
TRBV4-1	TRBJ1-2	15	-	CASSQEMADNYGYTF
TRBV4-3	TRBJ2-1	15	once	CASSRGLATTDEQFF
TRBV16	TRBJ1-2	17	-	CASSQSYSSGGLYGYTF
TRBV9	TRBJ2-1	19	-	CASSPGGGQGIGSYNEQFF
TRBV19	TRBJ1-1	13	-	CASSVTGGTEAFF
TRBV7-2	TRBJ1-5	16	-	CASSPSRPGDNQPQHF